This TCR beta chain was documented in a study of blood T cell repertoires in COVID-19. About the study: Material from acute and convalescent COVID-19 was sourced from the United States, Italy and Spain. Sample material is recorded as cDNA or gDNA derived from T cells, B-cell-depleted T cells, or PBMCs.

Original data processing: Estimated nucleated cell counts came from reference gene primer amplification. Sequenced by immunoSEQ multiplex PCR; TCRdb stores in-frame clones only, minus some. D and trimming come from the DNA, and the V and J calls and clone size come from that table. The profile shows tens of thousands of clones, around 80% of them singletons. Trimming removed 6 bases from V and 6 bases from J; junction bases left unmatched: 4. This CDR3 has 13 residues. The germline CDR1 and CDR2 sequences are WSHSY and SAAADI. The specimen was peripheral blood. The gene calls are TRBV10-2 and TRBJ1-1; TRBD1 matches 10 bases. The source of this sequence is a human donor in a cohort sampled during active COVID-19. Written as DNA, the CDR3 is TGCGCCAGCAGGAGGACAGGGGGGCCTGAAGCTTTCTTT. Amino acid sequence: CASRRTGGPEAFF.